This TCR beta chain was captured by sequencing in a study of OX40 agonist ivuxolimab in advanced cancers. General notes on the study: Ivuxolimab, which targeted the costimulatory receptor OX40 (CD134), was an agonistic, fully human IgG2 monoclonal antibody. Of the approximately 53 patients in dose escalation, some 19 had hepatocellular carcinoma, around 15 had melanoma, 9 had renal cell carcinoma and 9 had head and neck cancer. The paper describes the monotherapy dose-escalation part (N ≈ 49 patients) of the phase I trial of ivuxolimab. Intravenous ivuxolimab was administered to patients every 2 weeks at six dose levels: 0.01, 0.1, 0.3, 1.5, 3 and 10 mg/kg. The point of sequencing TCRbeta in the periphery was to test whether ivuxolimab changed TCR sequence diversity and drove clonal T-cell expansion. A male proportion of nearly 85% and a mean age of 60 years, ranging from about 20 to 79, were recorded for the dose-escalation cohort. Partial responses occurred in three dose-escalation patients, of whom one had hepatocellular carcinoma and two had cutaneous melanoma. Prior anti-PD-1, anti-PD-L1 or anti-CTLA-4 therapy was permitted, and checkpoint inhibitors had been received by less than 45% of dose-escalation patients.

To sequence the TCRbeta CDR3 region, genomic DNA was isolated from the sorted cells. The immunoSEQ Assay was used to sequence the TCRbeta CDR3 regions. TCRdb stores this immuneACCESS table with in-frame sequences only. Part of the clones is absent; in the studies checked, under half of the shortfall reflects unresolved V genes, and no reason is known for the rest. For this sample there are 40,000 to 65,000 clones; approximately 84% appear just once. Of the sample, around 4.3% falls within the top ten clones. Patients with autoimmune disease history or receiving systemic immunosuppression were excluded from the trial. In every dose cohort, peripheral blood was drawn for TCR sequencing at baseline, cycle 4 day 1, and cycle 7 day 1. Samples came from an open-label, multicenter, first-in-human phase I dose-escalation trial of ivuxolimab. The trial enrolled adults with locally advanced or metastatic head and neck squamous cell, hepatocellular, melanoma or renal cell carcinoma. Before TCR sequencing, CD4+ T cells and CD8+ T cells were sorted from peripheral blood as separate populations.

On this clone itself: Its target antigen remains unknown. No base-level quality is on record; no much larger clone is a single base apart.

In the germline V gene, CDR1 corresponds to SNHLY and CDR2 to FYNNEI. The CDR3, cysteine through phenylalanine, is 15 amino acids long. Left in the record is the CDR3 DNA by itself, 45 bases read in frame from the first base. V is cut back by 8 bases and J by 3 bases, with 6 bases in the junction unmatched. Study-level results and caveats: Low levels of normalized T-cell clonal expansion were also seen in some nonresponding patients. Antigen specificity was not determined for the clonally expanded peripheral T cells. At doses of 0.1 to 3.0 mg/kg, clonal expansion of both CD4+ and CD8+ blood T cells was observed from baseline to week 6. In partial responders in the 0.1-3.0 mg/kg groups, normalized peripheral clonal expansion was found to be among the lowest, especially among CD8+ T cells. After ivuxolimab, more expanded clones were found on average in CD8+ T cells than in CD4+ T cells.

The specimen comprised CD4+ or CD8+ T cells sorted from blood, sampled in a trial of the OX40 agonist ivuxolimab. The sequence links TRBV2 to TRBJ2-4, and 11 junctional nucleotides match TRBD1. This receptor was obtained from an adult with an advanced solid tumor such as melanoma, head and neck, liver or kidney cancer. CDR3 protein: CASRGGTGGKNIQYF. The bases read TGTGCCAGCCGAGGTGGGACAGGGGGCAAAAACATTCAGTACTTC.